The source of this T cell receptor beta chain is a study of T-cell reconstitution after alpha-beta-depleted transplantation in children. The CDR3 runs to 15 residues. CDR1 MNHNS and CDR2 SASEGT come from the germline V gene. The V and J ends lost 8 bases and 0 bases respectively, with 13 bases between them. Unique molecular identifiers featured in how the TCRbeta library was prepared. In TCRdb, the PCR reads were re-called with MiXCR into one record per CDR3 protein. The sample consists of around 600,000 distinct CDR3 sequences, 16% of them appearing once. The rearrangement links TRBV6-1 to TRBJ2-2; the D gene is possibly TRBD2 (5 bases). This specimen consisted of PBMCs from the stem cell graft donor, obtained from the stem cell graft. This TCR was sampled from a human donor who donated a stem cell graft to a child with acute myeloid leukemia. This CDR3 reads CASRGANPNTGELFF. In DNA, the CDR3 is TGTGCCAGCCGGGGAGCAAACCCGAACACCGGGGAGCTGTTTTTT.